The 21 T cell receptor beta chains presented below share a single source sample, sequenced in a study of blood T cell repertoires in COVID-19. TCRdb's table, derived via immunoSEQ multiplex PCR, lists solely in-frame clones and lacks some. The sample has about 190,000 clones, about 88% seen once. The source material was peripheral blood. The receptor set was obtained from a man aged 18 to 35 with active or convalescent COVID-19.

This chain uses TRBV5-6 with TRBJ2-7; 7 nucleotides agree with TRBD2. Germline V gives CDR1 SGHDT, CDR2 YYEEEE. V shed 0 bases and J 6 bases; nucleotides not matched to a gene: 9. This CDR3 spans 15 amino acids. The CDR3 protein is CASSLDSGGRGEQYF. Written as DNA, the CDR3 is TGTGCCAGCAGCTTGGACTCGGGCGGGAGAGGCGAGCAGTACTTC.

This clone was counted a single time. The gene calls are TRBV18 and TRBJ2-7, with D unresolved. The V end was cut by 1 base, the J end by 2 bases, with 9 bases between. The CDR3 sequence is 14 residues long. CDR1 KGHSH and CDR2 LQKENI come from the germline V gene. In DNA form, the CDR3 reads TGTGCCAGCTCACCACGGTCACAGCCCTACGAGCAGTACTTC. It codes for CASSPRSQPYEQYF.

This chain uses TRBV5-4 with TRBJ1-4; a weak D match, TRBD1 (6 bases). CDR1 SGHNT and CDR2 YYREEE come from the germline V gene (reference sequence). This CDR3 is built from 19 residues. V gave up 5 bases and J gave up 0 bases, with 23 bases separating them. The CDR3 nucleotides read TGTGCCAGCAGTATGGGGGGGGCGACTTTTAGTGCAACTAATGAAAAACTGTTTTTT. Its translation: CASSMGGATFSATNEKLFF.

The J gene is TRBJ2-3, the V gene TRBV7-3; tentative D call: TRBD2 (6 bases). Trimming took off 4 bases at V and 2 bases at J, with 13 bases between the two ends. Germline loops: CDR1 SGHTA, CDR2 FQGTGA. The CDR3 covers 15 residues. CDR3 region: CASSYRGSDTDTQYF. CDR3 bases: TGTGCCAGCAGCTATCGGGGGAGCGACACAGATACGCAGTATTTT.

The gene calls are TRBV6-5 and TRBJ2-1; a weak D match, TRBD1 (6 bases). Between the trimmed V and J ends, which lost 5 bases and 8 bases, there was a span of 16 bases. The germline V gene has CDR1 MNHEY and CDR2 SVGAGI. The CDR3 length is 14 residues. DNA for the CDR3: TGTGCCAGCAGTAGGGGACACTCTTCACATGAGCAGTTCTTC. This codes for CASSRGHSSHEQFF.

This clone was recorded many times. The chain couples TRBV21-1 to TRBJ1-2. TRBV21-1 is assigned pseudogene status. CDR3 length: 14 amino acids. The CDR3 sequence is CASSPPRGLVGYTF. The CDR3 nucleotides are TGTGCCAGCAGCCCTCCGCGGGGGCTGGTCGGCTACACCTTC.

The V gene is TRBV11-3, the J gene TRBJ2-1, with 11 bases lining up with TRBD2. The CDR3 covers 15 residues. V was pared by 4 bases and J by 5 bases, with 4 bases of the junction left unmatched. CDR1 SGHNT and CDR2 YENEEA come from the germline V gene. The CDR3 loop is CASSSRTSGHNEQFF. The CDR3, as DNA: TGTGCCAGCAGCTCCCGGACTAGCGGGCACAATGAGCAGTTCTTC.

The chain has TRBV10-3 and TRBJ1-2; D unclear. Trimming pared 2 bases from V and 4 bases from J, leaving 8 bases between. This CDR3 region has 13 residues. Germline CDR1 ENHRY, CDR2 SYGVKD. The DNA of the CDR3 is TGTGCCATCAGTGAGCGGGGTTTCTATGGCTACACCTTC. As protein: CAISERGFYGYTF.

This rearrangement joins TRBV3-1 (or the pseudogene TRBV3-2) to TRBJ2-2, with D possibly being TRBD2 (6 bases). The germline V and J ends were trimmed by 4 bases and 7 bases, with 10 bases remaining between them. The CDR3 is made up of 13 amino acids. Germline V gene data show CDR1 as LGHDT and CDR2 as YNNKEL (reference sequence). The CDR3 spells CASSRGTGGELFF. For the CDR3, the DNA is TGTGCCAGCAGCCGAGGGACTGGCGGGGAGCTGTTTTTT.

Concerning this clone itself: Relative to the germline gene, one junction end is altered; a read error may explain this. The rearrangement uses TRBV19 and TRBJ1-4; D is perhaps TRBD1 (5 bases). The CDR3 length is 14 residues. The V gene's germline CDR1 is LNHDA and CDR2 SQIVND (reference sequence). The CDR3 nucleotides read TGTGCCAGTAGCGGGGGAGTTTCTAAGGAAAAACTGTTTTTT. This codes for CASSGGVSKEKLFF.

The genes are TRBV6-5 and TRBJ2-7; 7 nucleotides align to TRBD1. Germline V gives CDR1 MNHEY, CDR2 SVGAGI. J gave up 5 bases and V 6 bases, and 10 bases lay outside the gene matches. CDR3 length: 14 amino acids. The CDR3 reads CASRPGGSGNEQYF. In DNA form, the CDR3 reads TGTGCCAGCAGACCAGGGGGATCTGGCAACGAGCAGTACTTC.

The CDR3 region has the DNA TGTGCCACCAGCAGAGTGGCACAAGAGACCCAGTACTTC. Translation: CATSRVAQETQYF. The chain carries TRBV15 and TRBJ2-5; no clear D gene. The CDR3 runs 13 residues. V was shortened by 1 base and J by 2 bases, with 5 bases between the two germline ends. Looked up from germline, CDR1 is LNHNV and CDR2 is YYDKDF (reference sequence). Looking up the rest from reference TRBV15 and TRBJ2-5 gives the full variable domain: DAMVIQNPRYQVTQFGKPVTLSCSQTLNHNVMYWYQQKSSQAPKLLFHYYDKDFNNEADTPDNFQSRRPNTSFCFLDIRSPGLGDTAMYLCATSRVAQETQYFGPGTRLLVL.

This CDR3 reads CAISVDSSYEQYF. The CDR3 DNA sequence: TGTGCCATCAGTGTGGACAGCTCCTACGAGCAGTACTTC. The chain recombines TRBV10-3 with TRBJ2-7, with D possibly being TRBD1 (6 bases). The V gene's germline CDR1 is ENHRY and CDR2 SYGVKD. The CDR3 length is 13 residues. The V end lost 4 bases, the J end lost 0 bases, and 7 bases lay between the germline ends.

V usage is TRBV12-5 and J usage is TRBJ2-2; D perhaps matches TRBD1 (6 bases). Trimming shortened V by 6 bases and J by 2 bases, and 13 bases separated the two germline ends. The CDR3 extends over 15 amino acids. Germline CDR1 is LGHNT and CDR2 is FRNRAP. The CDR3 DNA sequence: TGTGCTAGTGGGGACGGACAGTTTAACACCGGGGAGCTGTTTTTT. This sequence encodes CASGDGQFNTGELFF.

As to this clone: Sequence at one end of the junction differs from germline and may be a read error. This chain connects TRBV7-7 to TRBJ2-2; 10 bases fit TRBD2. The V gene's germline CDR1 is SSHAT and CDR2 FNYEAQ (reference sequence). There are 16 residues in the CDR3. The CDR3 nucleotides are TGTGCTAGCAGCTCCGGGACTAGCGTCAACACCGGGGAGCTGTTTTTT. It translates to CASSSGTSVNTGELFF.

This rearrangement joins TRBV6-5 to TRBJ2-5, with D perhaps matching TRBD2 (5 bases). The CDR3 is made up of 13 amino acids. V shed 5 bases and J shed 2 bases, with 9 bases lying between them. The germline V gene encodes CDR1 MNHEY and CDR2 SVGAGI. As DNA, the CDR3 is TGTGCCAGCAGTCACAGCGGACAAGAGACCCAGTACTTC. The encoded protein is CASSHSGQETQYF.

The chain employs TRBV11-2 and TRBJ1-1; tentatively, D is TRBD1 (5 bases). V gave up 1 base and J gave up 5 bases, with 11 bases separating them. The CDR3 is made up of 14 amino acids. CDR1 and CDR2 (germline): SGHAT, FQNNGV. CDR3 amino acids: CASSLGQGGTEAFF. The CDR3 nucleotides read TGTGCCAGCAGCTTAGGGCAGGGAGGGACTGAAGCTTTCTTT.

V is TRBV13 and J is TRBJ1-3, with a tentative D call TRBD1 (5 bases). There are 14 residues in the CDR3. Trimming cost V 1 base and J 3 bases, with 7 bases left between them. Germline V gene data show CDR1 as PRHDT and CDR2 as FYEKMQ (reference sequence). The CDR3 coding sequence is TGTGCCAGCAGCTTAGCAGGGAATGGAAACACCATATATTTT. It encodes CASSLAGNGNTIYF.

The CDR3 protein is CASSFGPPTDSSYEQYF. CDR3 nucleotides: TGCGCCAGCAGCTTCGGGCCTCCGACCGACAGCTCCTACGAGCAGTACTTC. The V call is TRBV5-1, the J call TRBJ2-7; weak D call: TRBD1 (5 bases). CDR1 and CDR2 (germline): SGHRS, YFSETQ. Trimming took 2 bases from V and 0 from J, leaving 18 bases between them. The CDR3 length is 17 residues.

The rearrangement uses TRBV29-1 and TRBJ1-6, with 10 bases lining up with TRBD1. This CDR3 contains 13 residues. V gave up 7 bases and J gave up 7 bases; unmatched junction bases: 4. Germline lookup yields CDR1 SQVTM and CDR2 ANQGSEA. In nucleotides, the CDR3 is TGCAGCGCTCAGACAGGGGGCAATTCACCCCTCCACTTT. Translated: CSAQTGGNSPLHF.

The J gene is TRBJ1-6, the V gene TRBV30; D perhaps matches TRBD1 (5 bases). Germline V CDR1 and CDR2: GTSNPN, SVGIG (reference sequence). Trimming pared 7 bases from V and 7 bases from J, leaving 14 bases between. The CDR3 length is 13 residues. The chain's CDR3 is CASGGGDNSPLHF. Written as DNA, the CDR3 is TGTGCCTCTGGGGGGGGTGACAATTCACCCCTCCACTTT.